A selection of T cell receptor beta chains follows, all from one sample in a study of T cells in Graves' hyperthyroidism and ophthalmopathy. TCRdb itself ran the multiplex PCR reads through MiXCR, one entry per CDR3 protein. The sample contains about 720,000 distinct CDR3 sequences, less than 20% of which appear only once. What was sequenced was blood. The source is a man aged 18 to 29 with Graves' hyperthyroidism. The CDR3 runs from the conserved cysteine through the conserved F or W. The order of the fields is D gene, J gene, clone size, V gene, CDR3 protein, CDR3 DNA. A D gene is named only where the DNA matches it firmly. Not every row has a clone size; where given, it reads once, few, many or a size class.

NA,TRBJ2-3,few,TRBV11-2,CASSLVQGITDTQYF,TGTGCCAGCAGCTTAGTTCAGGGGATAACAGATACGCAGTATTTT
TRBD1,TRBJ1-1,many,TRBV20-1,CSATRGALNTEAFF,TGCAGTGCTACCAGGGGGGCGTTGAACACTGAAGCTTTCTTT
NA,TRBJ2-5,NA,TRBV2,CASSEMGGNAETQYF,TGTGCCAGCAGTGAAATGGGCGGGAACGCAGAGACCCAGTACTTC
NA,TRBJ2-3,many,TRBV18,CASSPMISDTQYF,TGTGCCAGCTCACCCATGATCTCGGATACGCAGTATTTT
NA,TRBJ2-5,NA,TRBV5-1,CASSLKAPGGQETQYF,TGCGCCAGCAGCTTGAAAGCCCCCGGGGGCCAAGAGACCCAGTACTTC
NA,TRBJ2-7,many,TRBV28,CASSPGPRVSEQYF,TGTGCCAGCAGTCCCGGGCCCCGGGTTTCCGAGCAGTACTTC
NA,TRBJ2-6,few,TRBV7-2,CASTPLRGTLSGANVLTF,TGTGCCAGCACCCCCCTTAGGGGCACCCTTTCTGGGGCCAACGTCCTGACTTTC
NA,TRBJ2-7,NA,TRBV28,CASTLGRGPYEQYF,TGTGCCAGCACCCTGGGCAGGGGCCCCTACGAGCAGTACTTC
TRBD2,TRBJ2-1,many,TRBV30,CAWSVSAGGPDEQFF,TGTGCCTGGAGTGTCTCGGCGGGAGGGCCCGATGAGCAGTTCTTC
NA,TRBJ2-3,NA,TRBV7-6,CASSLTATDRVDTQYF,TGTGCCAGCAGCTTAACGGCGACGGACCGAGTAGATACGCAGTATTTT
NA,TRBJ2-5,many,TRBV6-1,CASSTPGGTQYF,TGTGCCAGCAGTACCCCGGGCGGGACCCAGTACTTC
NA,TRBJ2-3,many,TRBV7-9,CASSPWADTQYF,TGTGCCAGCAGTCCTTGGGCAGATACGCAGTATTTT
NA,TRBJ2-2,few,TRBV12-3/TRBV12-4,CASSRAGNTGELFF,TGTGCCAGCAGTAGGGCGGGGAACACCGGGGAGCTGTTTTTT
TRBD1,TRBJ1-5,NA,TRBV28,CASSFRGRDQPQHF,TGTGCCAGCAGTTTCAGGGGGCGGGATCAGCCCCAGCATTTT
NA,TRBJ2-2,NA,TRBV14,CASSQARNTGELFF,TGTGCCAGCAGCCAAGCTCGCAACACCGGGGAGCTGTTTTTT
NA,TRBJ1-5,NA,TRBV9,CASSVGGGGQPQHF,TGTGCCAGCAGCGTAGGAGGGGGTGGTCAGCCCCAGCATTTT
NA,TRBJ2-1,few,TRBV7-2,CASSLAAYSESYDEQFF,TGTGCCAGCAGCTTAGCGGCCTATTCGGAATCCTACGATGAGCAGTTCTTC
TRBD2,TRBJ2-1,NA,TRBV20-1,CSARNPRGGFDEQFF,TGCAGTGCTAGAAATCCCCGGGGAGGGTTTGATGAGCAGTTCTTC
NA,TRBJ2-2,NA,TRBV7-9,CATVPRELFF,TGTGCCACCGTACCTAGGGAGCTGTTTTTT
NA,TRBJ2-7,NA,TRBV29-1,CSVVGASQGTHEQYF,TGCAGCGTTGTTGGGGCCTCACAGGGAACCCACGAGCAGTACTTC
NA,TRBJ2-7,NA,TRBV20-1,CSARTGKSYEQYF,TGCAGTGCTCGAACAGGGAAATCCTACGAGCAGTACTTC
NA,TRBJ2-6,few,TRBV4-1,CASSQEGGSSGANVLTF,TGCGCCAGCAGCCAAGAAGGGGGTAGCTCTGGGGCCAACGTCCTGACTTTC